Shown below are 24 T cell receptor beta chains from a single sample sequenced in a study of T cells in Graves' hyperthyroidism and ophthalmopathy. There were TCR beta CDR3 regions amplified from RNA transcripts. The primer set for the first-round RT-PCR of the TCR CDR3 was HTBI. TCRdb passed the multiplex PCR reads through MiXCR, listing each CDR3 protein once. The data show around 400,000 distinct CDR3 sequences, 13% to 15% seen once. Specimen: blood. The source is a woman aged 60-70 years with Graves' ophthalmopathy.

This clonotype has ten or more counts. The rearrangement uses TRBV28 and TRBJ1-4; 8 bases are a match to TRBD1. This CDR3 region has 15 residues. Unmatched junction bases numbered 8, after V lost 4 bases and J lost 7 bases. Germline loops: CDR1 MDHEN, CDR2 SYDVKM. The CDR3 loop is CASSYQQGETEKLFF. The CDR3 DNA sequence: TGTGCCAGCAGTTACCAACAGGGGGAGACTGAAAAACTGTTTTTT.

This clonotype came up many times. The chain has TRBV30 and TRBJ2-7; no reliable D call. The CDR3 is made up of 14 amino acids. V was shortened by 3 bases and J by 0 bases, with 12 bases between the two germline ends. The germline CDR1 and CDR2 sequences are GTSNPN and SVGIG (reference sequence). The DNA for the CDR3 is TGTGCCTGGAGCAGGCTAGGAAGCTCCTACGAGCAGTACTTC. As protein: CAWSRLGSSYEQYF.

This clonotype was found a few times. The rearrangement joins TRBV2 to TRBJ2-2; 9 bases fit TRBD2. Trimming took 7 bases from V and 6 from J; bases not matched to a gene: 9. The germline gives CDR1 SNHLY, CDR2 FYNNEI. The CDR3 totals 15 residues. This chain's CDR3 is CASTSGVAGAGELFF. In nucleotides, the CDR3 is TGTGCCAGCACCAGCGGGGTAGCGGGAGCCGGGGAGCTGTTTTTT. The variable domain in full, completed from reference TRBV2 and TRBJ2-2, reads EPEVTQTPSHQVTQMGQEVILRCVPISNHLYFYWYRQILGQKVEFLVSFYNNEISEKSEIFDDQFSVERPDGSNFTLKIRSTKLEDSAMYFCASTSGVAGAGELFFGEGSRLTVL.

This clonotype was counted many times. The chain combines TRBV12-3 or TRBV12-4 with TRBJ2-3, with 12 bases matching TRBD2. After removal of 8 bases from V and 1 base from J, the junction contained 1 base not matched to a gene. This CDR3 has 14 amino acids. CDR3 DNA sequence: TGTGCCAGCCGACTAGCGGGAGGCACAGATACGCAGTATTTT. This encodes CASRLAGGTDTQYF.

This clonotype was seen at least ten times. V and J are TRBV28 and TRBJ1-1; a weak D match, TRBD1 (6 bases). Germline CDR1 MDHEN, CDR2 SYDVKM. The V end lost 6 bases, the J end lost 5 bases, and 19 bases lay between the germline ends. The CDR3 consists of 15 residues. In nucleotides, the CDR3 is TGTGCCAGCAGCCCACCCATAGGGGGGTGGACTGAAGCTTTCTTT. Its translation is CASSPPIGGWTEAFF.

The rearrangement uses TRBV29-1 and TRBJ1-1; the match to TRBD1 covers 7 bases. Germline V gene data show CDR1 as SQVTM and CDR2 as ANQGSEA. The CDR3 contains 12 residues. The V and J ends lost 4 bases and 4 bases, in that order; junction bases with no gene match: 3. The CDR3 bases are TGCAGCGTTGGGGGACAGTTCACTGAAGCTTTCTTT. This gives the protein CSVGGQFTEAFF. Filled out from reference TRBV29-1 and TRBJ1-1, the complete variable domain reads SAVISQKPSRDICQRGTSLTIQCQVDSQVTMMFWYRQQPGQSLTLIATANQGSEATYESGFVIDKFPISRPNLTFSTLTVSNMSPEDSSIYLCSVGGQFTEAFFGQGTRLTVV.

The chain uses TRBV9 and TRBJ2-7, with unresolved D. Looked up from germline, CDR1 is SGDLS and CDR2 is YYNGEE. The CDR3 has 14 amino acids. V was shortened by 0 bases and J by 5 bases, with 12 bases between the two germline ends. CDR3 sequence reads: CASSVAPGVNEQYF. The CDR3 DNA follows: TGTGCCAGCAGCGTAGCCCCCGGCGTAAACGAGCAGTACTTC.

This clonotype was observed many times. The gene calls are TRBV7-2 and TRBJ2-7, with TRBD2 matching 8 bases. The CDR3 extends over 18 amino acids. Germline V gene sequence: CDR1 SGHTA, CDR2 FQGNSA. Trimming at V came to 0 bases and at J to 0 bases, leaving 10 bases not matched to a gene. CDR3 region: CASSLALGGLGSSYEQYF. In nucleotides, the CDR3 is TGTGCCAGCAGCTTAGCTCTGGGGGGACTAGGAAGCTCCTACGAGCAGTACTTC. The full variable domain, in which reference TRBV7-2 and TRBJ2-7 provide the parts outside the CDR3, is GAGVSQSPSNKVTEKGKDVELRCDPISGHTALYWYRQSLGQGLEFLIYFQGNSAPDKSGLPSDRFSAERTGGSVSTLTIQRTQQEDSAVYLCASSLALGGLGSSYEQYFGPGTRLTVT.

This clonotype was recorded at least ten times. The chain uses TRBV11-2 and TRBJ2-5, with 10 bases fitting TRBD2. The CDR3 runs to 16 residues. Trimming removed 5 bases from V and 5 bases from J; junction bases left unmatched: 11. Germline V gene lookup returns CDR1 SGHAT and CDR2 FQNNGV. The CDR3 sequence is CASSAVAGGGGETQYF. The CDR3 nucleotides are TGTGCCAGCAGCGCAGTAGCGGGAGGAGGGGGTGAGACCCAGTACTTC.

In this sample, this clonotype turned up many times. The rearrangement links TRBV6-1 to TRBJ2-1, with no clear D. V lost 6 bases, J lost 4 bases, and 13 bases lay in between. The CDR3 totals 14 residues. Germline CDR1 and CDR2: MNHNS and SASEGT. The CDR3 DNA reads TGTGCCAGCAGCCTCGGGCGGCCGTACAATGAGCAGTTCTTC. Residues: CASSLGRPYNEQFF.

This clonotype was counted many times. The chain has TRBV5-1 and TRBJ2-1, with 7 bases identical to TRBD2. This CDR3 region has 13 residues. V gave up 5 bases and J gave up 6 bases; unmatched junction bases: 5. The germline CDR1 and CDR2 sequences are SGHRS and YFSETQ. The CDR3 is CASSPTSSNEQFF. CDR3 sequence (DNA): TGCGCCAGCAGTCCGACTAGCAGCAATGAGCAGTTCTTC.

Ten or more counts support this clonotype. The CDR3 reads CASSLLASGSPYEQYF. The CDR3 DNA follows: TGTGCCAGCAGTTTATTGGCTAGCGGGAGTCCCTACGAGCAGTACTTC. V gene TRBV28 combines with J gene TRBJ2-7; 10 bases fit TRBD2. There are 16 residues in the CDR3. Germline V CDR1 and CDR2: MDHEN, SYDVKM. Trimming took 1 base from V and 2 from J; bases not matched to a gene: 5. The whole variable domain, filled in from reference TRBV28 and TRBJ2-7, reads DVKVTQSSRYLVKRTGEKVFLECVQDMDHENMFWYRQDPGLGLRLIYFSYDVKMKEKGDIPEGYSVSREKKERFSLILESASTNQTSMYLCASSLLASGSPYEQYFGPGTRLTVT.

This clonotype was recorded at least ten times. The rearrangement uses TRBV12-3 or TRBV12-4 and TRBJ1-1; D is possibly TRBD1 (6 bases). CDR3 length: 16 residues. The V and J ends lost 2 bases and 4 bases respectively, with 17 bases between them. The CDR3 spells CASSLRGVGGGTEAFF. In DNA, the CDR3 is TGTGCCAGCAGTTTAAGGGGGGTGGGGGGAGGCACTGAAGCTTTCTTT.

V and J are TRBV12-3 or TRBV12-4 and TRBJ1-3; D is uncertain. The CDR3 consists of 16 residues. V was cut by 5 bases and J by 0 bases, with 14 bases left in between. In nucleotides, the CDR3 is TGTGCCAGCAGTCCGCTTGGATTCAACTCTGGAAACACCATATATTTT. Translation gives CASSPLGFNSGNTIYF.

V is TRBV24-1 and J is TRBJ2-3; 13 bases fit TRBD2. V was clipped by 6 bases and J by 1 base; unmatched bases: 3. The CDR3 sequence is 16 residues long. Per the germline V gene, CDR1 is KGHDR and CDR2 is SFDVKD. The CDR3 nucleotides read TGTGCCACCAGTCCAGGACTAGCGGGAGGCACAGATACGCAGTATTTT. Its protein is CATSPGLAGGTDTQYF.

V and J are TRBV28 and TRBJ2-1; 13 bases line up with TRBD2. Germline assignment: CDR1 MDHEN and CDR2 SYDVKM. The CDR3 extends over 15 amino acids. J was trimmed by 7 bases and V by 6 bases; bases with no gene match: 6. The CDR3 spells CASSLPGLAGNEQFF. Here the CDR3 DNA reads TGTGCCAGCAGCCTTCCGGGACTAGCGGGGAATGAGCAGTTCTTC.

In this sample, this clonotype turned up many times. The V and J genes are TRBV12-3 or TRBV12-4 and TRBJ1-5; 7 bases fit TRBD1. V lost 6 bases to trimming and J lost 5 bases; unmatched junction nucleotides: 7. The CDR3 is 14 amino acids. The CDR3 reads CASSVTGRYQPQHF. CDR3 bases: TGTGCCAGCAGCGTGACAGGGAGATATCAGCCCCAGCATTTT.

The chain uses TRBV19 and TRBJ2-1, with TRBD2 as a possible D gene (5 bases). This CDR3 region has 14 residues. Trimming removed 3 bases from V and 4 bases from J, with 10 bases in between. Germline lookup yields CDR1 LNHDA and CDR2 SQIVND (reference sequence). The chain's CDR3 is CASSMGSGYNEQFF. CDR3 nucleotide sequence: TGTGCCAGTAGTATGGGGTCGGGGTACAATGAGCAGTTCTTC. The variable domain in full, completed from reference TRBV19 and TRBJ2-1, reads DGGITQSPKYLFRKEGQNVTLSCEQNLNHDAMYWYRQDPGQGLRLIYYSQIVNDFQKGDIAEGYSVSREKKESFPLTVTSAQKNPTAFYLCASSMGSGYNEQFFGPGTRLTVL.

This clonotype showed up many times. This chain uses TRBV28 with TRBJ2-2; 9 positions agree with TRBD1. CDR3 length: 15 residues. The V gene end was trimmed by 4 bases and the J gene end by 4 bases; junction bases not matched to a gene: 4. In germline, CDR1 is MDHEN, CDR2 SYDVKM. Here the CDR3 reads CASSYRGQSTGELFF. CDR3 nucleotides: TGTGCCAGCAGTTACAGGGGGCAAAGCACCGGGGAGCTGTTTTTT.

This sequence joins TRBV5-1 and TRBJ2-1, with 10 bases lining up with TRBD2. Germline V CDR1 and CDR2: SGHRS, YFSETQ. Trimming took 4 bases from V and 9 from J; bases not matched to a gene: 10. This CDR3 is built from 15 residues. The CDR3 here is CASSRGAGGSSEQFF. The CDR3 region has the DNA TGCGCCAGCAGCCGGGGAGCGGGAGGGTCGAGTGAGCAGTTCTTC.

This clonotype showed up just a few times. The chain combines TRBV19 with TRBJ2-3, with 11 bases fitting TRBD2. CDR3 size: 15 residues. Germline V gene lookup returns CDR1 LNHDA and CDR2 SQIVND (reference sequence). The V and J ends lost 3 bases and 4 bases, in that order; junction bases with no gene match: 3. The CDR3: CASSMASGRSDTQYF. The CDR3 DNA reads TGTGCCAGTAGTATGGCTAGCGGGAGGTCAGATACGCAGTATTTT. The entire variable domain, with the rest obtained from reference TRBV19 and TRBJ2-3, is as follows: DGGITQSPKYLFRKEGQNVTLSCEQNLNHDAMYWYRQDPGQGLRLIYYSQIVNDFQKGDIAEGYSVSREKKESFPLTVTSAQKNPTAFYLCASSMASGRSDTQYFGPGTRLTVL.

The chain joins TRBV4-1 to TRBJ2-3; no reliable D call. Germline V gene lookup returns CDR1 MGHRA and CDR2 YSYEKL. Trimming removed 0 bases at V and 8 bases at J, with 12 bases between. This CDR3 region has 14 residues. The CDR3 nucleotides are TGCGCCAGCAGCCAAGATCGGGCTCCCCCTACGCAGTATTTT. Translation gives CASSQDRAPPTQYF.

V and J are TRBV9 and TRBJ2-2, with TRBD2 matching 11 bases. The CDR3 is 16 residues long. CDR1 SGDLS and CDR2 YYNGEE come from the germline V gene. V trimming: 0 bases; J trimming: 4 bases; junction bases outside the gene matches: 2. CDR3 nucleotides: TGTGCCAGCAGCGTAGTAGCGGGAGGGCCCACCGGGGAGCTGTTTTTT. Protein sequence: CASSVVAGGPTGELFF. Full variable domain (remainder filled in from reference TRBV9 and TRBJ2-2): DSGVTQTPKHLITATGQRVTLRCSPRSGDLSVYWYQQSLDQGLQFLIQYYNGEERAKGNILERFSAQQFPDLHSELNLSSLELGDSALYFCASSVVAGGPTGELFFGEGSRLTVL.

This clonotype was observed at least ten times. The chain combines TRBV11-2 with TRBJ2-7; unclear D gene. Germline assignment: CDR1 SGHAT and CDR2 FQNNGV. V dropped 2 bases and J dropped 0 bases, with 8 bases sitting between them. The CDR3 length is 14 residues. CDR3 sequence: CASSLLTDSYEQYF. The CDR3 coding sequence is TGTGCCAGCAGCTTACTCACTGACTCCTACGAGCAGTACTTC.